This T cell receptor (beta chain) was captured by sequencing in a study of sequential checkpoint blockade in melanoma (dated by TCRdb to between 2018 and 2021). Describing the broader study: Patients were assigned by 1:1 randomization to either first-line nivolumab followed by ipilimumab (arm A) or ipilimumab followed by nivolumab (arm B). Maintenance nivolumab came after each of the two trial sequences.

A word on this clone: The clone's antigen remains unknown. No base quality values were provided; no much bigger clone lies one nucleotide off.

The germline V gene supplies CDR1 SGHTA and CDR2 FQGNSA. V is trimmed back by 4 bases and J by 7 bases, and the junction contains 6 bases that no gene match accounts for. The CDR3 holds 15 amino acids from the cysteine to the phenylalanine. Left in the record is the CDR3 DNA by itself, 45 bases read in frame from the first base. Overall study results and their limits: Validation of the response-prediction model combining TCR metrics and mutation burden is needed in larger, independent patient cohorts.

The treatment or condition label for this specimen denotes: randomized to nivolumab then ipilimumab (arm A) or the reverse (arm B). None of the patients in the trial had previously been given DNA-damaging chemotherapy. Thawed PBMCs were sorted on a FACS Aria II flow cytometer to isolate live CD3+CD8+ cells negative for CD19 and CD56. The samples were obtained from melanoma patients enrolled in CheckMate 064, an open-label, randomized phase II trial testing sequential checkpoint blockade. Peripheral blood mononuclear cells were collected by leukapheresis, purified with Ficoll-Paque, and frozen in human serum with 10% DMSO. Purity of sorted blood CD3+CD8+ cells was verified at >98% immediately after sorting, followed by DNA extraction. TCRbeta CDR3 regions were immunosequenced from genomic DNA with the immunoSEQ Assay. Prior to high-throughput sequencing, genomic DNA was amplified by bias-controlled multiplex PCR. Regarding the original processing steps: To quantify the absolute abundance of each unique TCRbeta CDR3 region, the sequences were collapsed and filtered. Clonality was defined as 1 minus Pielou's evenness and was calculated using productive rearrangements only. A previously published method was used to identify clones with significantly greater frequencies in on-treatment samples than in baseline samples. TCRdb retrieved this table from immuneACCESS and kept in-frame rearrangements only. Not all clones are present; in checked studies, unresolved V genes account for under half, and no reason is known for the remainder. For V, J and clone size, that table is used; D and trimming come from the DNA. For this sample the table gives 25,000 to 35,000 clones, of which 83% were detected only once. The ten largest clones capture around 17% of the sample.

The sample was CD8+ T cells sorted from blood (inferred from file names), taken from a patient given nivolumab and ipilimumab in sequence. The TCR was taken from a human donor with melanoma. The rearranged segments are TRBV7-2 and TRBJ1-6; TRBD1 agrees with 8 junctional bases. The CDR3 amino acid sequence is: CASSSSGGGNSPLHF. The DNA sequence is TGTGCCAGCAGCTCTTCAGGGGGCGGAAATTCACCCCTCCACTTT. Joined to the reference TRBV7-2 and TRBJ1-6 proteins, this CDR3 gives the full variable domain: GAGVSQSPSNKVTEKGKDVELRCDPISGHTALYWYRQSLGQGLEFLIYFQGNSAPDKSGLPSDRFSAERTGGSVSTLTIQRTQQEDSAVYLCASSSSGGGNSPLHFGNGTRLTVT.